This T cell receptor (beta chain) came from a study of cytomegalovirus exposure and HLA in healthy donors. It was with 60 Vbeta and 13 Jbeta primers that the PCR ran. The method was immunoSEQ multiplex PCR; TCRdb's version includes in-frame clones alone and lacks a portion of them. Of some 160,000 clones in the sample, roughly 84% were seen once. This clone showed up just a few times. CDR3 length equals 12 residues. Per germline, CDR1 SGDLS and CDR2 YYNGEE. V lost 1 base and J lost 4, with 5 bases in between. The TCR sequence derives from a woman aged 18-35 years in good health and CMV-seronegative. The chain is built from TRBV9 and TRBJ1-1; D unresolved. The sequencing sample was made of PBMCs. CDR3 sequence (DNA): TGTGCCAGCAGCGTACACTTCACTGAAGCTTTCTTT. Its protein product is CASSVHFTEAFF. Full variable domain (remainder filled in from reference TRBV9 and TRBJ1-1): DSGVTQTPKHLITATGQRVTLRCSPRSGDLSVYWYQQSLDQGLQFLIQYYNGEERAKGNILERFSAQQFPDLHSELNLSSLELGDSALYFCASSVHFTEAFFGQGTRLTVV.